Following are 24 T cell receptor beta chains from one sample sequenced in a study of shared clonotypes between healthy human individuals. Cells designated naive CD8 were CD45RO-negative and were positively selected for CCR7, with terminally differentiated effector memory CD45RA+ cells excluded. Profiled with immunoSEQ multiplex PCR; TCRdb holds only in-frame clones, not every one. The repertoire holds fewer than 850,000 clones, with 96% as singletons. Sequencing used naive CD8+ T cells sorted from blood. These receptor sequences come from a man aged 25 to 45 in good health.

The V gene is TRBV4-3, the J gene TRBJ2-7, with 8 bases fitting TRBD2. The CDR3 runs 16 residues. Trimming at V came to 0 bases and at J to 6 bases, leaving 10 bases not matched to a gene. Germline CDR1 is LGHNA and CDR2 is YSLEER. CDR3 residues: CASSQDIDSGIGEQYF. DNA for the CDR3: TGCGCCAGCAGCCAAGATATTGATAGCGGGATCGGCGAGCAGTACTTC.

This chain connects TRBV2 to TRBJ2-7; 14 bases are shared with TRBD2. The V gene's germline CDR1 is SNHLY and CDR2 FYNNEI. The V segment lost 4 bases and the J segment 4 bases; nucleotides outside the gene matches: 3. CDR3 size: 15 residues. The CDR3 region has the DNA TGTGCCAGCAGTGTAGGGACTAGCGGGAGTTACGAGCAGTACTTC. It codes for CASSVGTSGSYEQYF.

The CDR3 DNA is TGTGCCAGCAGCCGGGGGACAGGGGGCTCGCCCCAGCATTTT. This codes for CASSRGTGGSPQHF. The genes are TRBV27 and TRBJ1-5, with 12 nucleotides matching TRBD1. The CDR3 is made up of 14 amino acids. Germline CDR1 and CDR2: MNHEY and SMNVEV (reference sequence). Trimming took 6 bases from V and 9 from J; bases not matched to a gene: 6.

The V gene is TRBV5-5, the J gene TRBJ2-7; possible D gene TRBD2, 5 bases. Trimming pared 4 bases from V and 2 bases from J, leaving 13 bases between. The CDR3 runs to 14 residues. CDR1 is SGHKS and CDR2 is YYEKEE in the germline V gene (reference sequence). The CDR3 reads CASSPAQRPYEQYF. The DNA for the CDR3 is TGTGCCAGCAGCCCCGCGCAGCGGCCCTACGAGCAGTACTTC.

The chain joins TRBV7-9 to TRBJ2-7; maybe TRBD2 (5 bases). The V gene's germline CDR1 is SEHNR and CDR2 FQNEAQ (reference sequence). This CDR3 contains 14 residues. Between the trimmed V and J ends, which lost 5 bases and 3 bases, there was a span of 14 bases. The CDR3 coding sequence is TGTGCCAGCAGCCTCCCTACCGGGGACTACGAGCAGTACTTC. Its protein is CASSLPTGDYEQYF.

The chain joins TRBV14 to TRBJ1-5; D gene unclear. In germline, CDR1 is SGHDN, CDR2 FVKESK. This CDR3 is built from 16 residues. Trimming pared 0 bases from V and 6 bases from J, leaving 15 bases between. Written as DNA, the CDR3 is TGTGCCAGCAGCCAAGATGTGGCTGACTCCGGTCAGCCCCAGCATTTT. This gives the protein CASSQDVADSGQPQHF.

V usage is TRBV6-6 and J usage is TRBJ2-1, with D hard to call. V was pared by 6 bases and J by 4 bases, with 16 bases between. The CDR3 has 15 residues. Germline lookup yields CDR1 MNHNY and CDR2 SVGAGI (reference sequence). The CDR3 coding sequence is TGTGCCAGCAGCCTCAATGTTGAAAGTTACAATGAGCAGTTCTTC. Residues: CASSLNVESYNEQFF.

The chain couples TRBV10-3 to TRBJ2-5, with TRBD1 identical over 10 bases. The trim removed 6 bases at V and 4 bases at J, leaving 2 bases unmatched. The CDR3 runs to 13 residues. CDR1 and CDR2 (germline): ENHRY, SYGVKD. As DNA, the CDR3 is TGTGCCATCAGATGGGACAGGGGAGAGACCCAGTACTTC. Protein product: CAIRWDRGETQYF.

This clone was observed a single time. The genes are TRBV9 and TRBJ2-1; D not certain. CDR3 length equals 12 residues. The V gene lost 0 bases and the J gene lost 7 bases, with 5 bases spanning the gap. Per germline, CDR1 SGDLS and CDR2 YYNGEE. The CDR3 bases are TGTGCCAGCAGCGTAGCAAATAATGAGCAGTTCTTC. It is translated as CASSVANNEQFF. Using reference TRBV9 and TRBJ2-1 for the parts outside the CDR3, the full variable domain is DSGVTQTPKHLITATGQRVTLRCSPRSGDLSVYWYQQSLDQGLQFLIQYYNGEERAKGNILERFSAQQFPDLHSELNLSSLELGDSALYFCASSVANNEQFFGPGTRLTVL.

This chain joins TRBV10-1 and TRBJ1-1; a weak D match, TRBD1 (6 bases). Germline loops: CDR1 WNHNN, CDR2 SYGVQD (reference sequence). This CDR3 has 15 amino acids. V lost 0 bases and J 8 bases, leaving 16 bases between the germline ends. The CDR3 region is CASSESGGRLSEAFF. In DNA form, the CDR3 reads TGCGCCAGCAGTGAGTCTGGGGGCCGGCTCTCCGAAGCTTTCTTT.

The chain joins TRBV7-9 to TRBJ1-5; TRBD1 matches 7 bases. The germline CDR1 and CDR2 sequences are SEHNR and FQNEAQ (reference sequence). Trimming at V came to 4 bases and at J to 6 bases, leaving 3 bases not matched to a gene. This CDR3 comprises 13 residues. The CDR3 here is CASSSTGVQPQHF. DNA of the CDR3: TGTGCCAGCAGCTCCACAGGGGTTCAGCCCCAGCATTTT. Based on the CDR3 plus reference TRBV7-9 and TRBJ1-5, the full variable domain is DTGVSQNPRHKITKRGQNVTFRCDPISEHNRLYWYRQTLGQGPEFLTYFQNEAQLEKSRLLSDRFSAERPKGSFSTLEIQRTEQGDSAMYLCASSSTGVQPQHFGDGTRLSIL.

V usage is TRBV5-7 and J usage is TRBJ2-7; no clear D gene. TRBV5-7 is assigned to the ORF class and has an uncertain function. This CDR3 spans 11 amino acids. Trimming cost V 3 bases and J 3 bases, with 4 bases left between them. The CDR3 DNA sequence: TGTGCCAGCAGCTCTCGCTACGAGCAGTACTTC. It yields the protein CASSSRYEQYF.

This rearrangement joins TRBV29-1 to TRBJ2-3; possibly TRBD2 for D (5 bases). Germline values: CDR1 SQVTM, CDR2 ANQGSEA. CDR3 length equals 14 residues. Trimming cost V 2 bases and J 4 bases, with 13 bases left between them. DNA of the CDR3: TGCAGCGTTGAACTGGCGGGTTGGTCAGATACGCAGTATTTT. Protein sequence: CSVELAGWSDTQYF.

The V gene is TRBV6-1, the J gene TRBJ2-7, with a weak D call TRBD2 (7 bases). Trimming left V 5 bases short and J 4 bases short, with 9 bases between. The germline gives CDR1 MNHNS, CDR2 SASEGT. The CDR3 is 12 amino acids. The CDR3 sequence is CASSRGAYEQYF. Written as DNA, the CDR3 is TGTGCCAGCAGTCGGGGGGCGTACGAGCAGTACTTC.

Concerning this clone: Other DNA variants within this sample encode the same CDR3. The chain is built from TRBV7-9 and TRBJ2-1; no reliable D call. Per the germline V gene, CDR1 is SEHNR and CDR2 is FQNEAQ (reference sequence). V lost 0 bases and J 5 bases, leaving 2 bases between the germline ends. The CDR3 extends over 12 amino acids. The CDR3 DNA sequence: TGTGCCAGCAGCTTAGCCAACAATGAGCAGTTCTTC. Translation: CASSLANNEQFF.

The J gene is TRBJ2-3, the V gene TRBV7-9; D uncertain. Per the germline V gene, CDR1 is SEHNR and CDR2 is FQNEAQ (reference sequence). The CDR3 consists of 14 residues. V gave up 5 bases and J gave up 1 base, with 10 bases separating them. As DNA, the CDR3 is TGTGCCAGCAGCCCCGACTCTGGCACAGATACGCAGTATTTT. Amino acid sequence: CASSPDSGTDTQYF. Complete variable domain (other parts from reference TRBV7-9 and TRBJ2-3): DTGVSQNPRHKITKRGQNVTFRCDPISEHNRLYWYRQTLGQGPEFLTYFQNEAQLEKSRLLSDRFSAERPKGSFSTLEIQRTEQGDSAMYLCASSPDSGTDTQYFGPGTRLTVL.

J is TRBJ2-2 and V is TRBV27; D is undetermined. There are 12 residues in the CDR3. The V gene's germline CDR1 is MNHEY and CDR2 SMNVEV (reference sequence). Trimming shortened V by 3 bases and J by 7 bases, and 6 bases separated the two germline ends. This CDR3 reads CASSFRIGELFF. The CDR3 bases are TGTGCCAGCAGTTTTCGGATCGGGGAGCTGTTTTTT.

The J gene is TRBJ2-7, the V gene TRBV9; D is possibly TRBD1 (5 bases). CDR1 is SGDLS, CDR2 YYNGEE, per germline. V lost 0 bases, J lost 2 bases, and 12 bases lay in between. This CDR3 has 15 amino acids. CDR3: CASSVGAGNTYEQYF. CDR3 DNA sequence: TGTGCCAGCAGCGTAGGGGCAGGGAATACCTACGAGCAGTACTTC.

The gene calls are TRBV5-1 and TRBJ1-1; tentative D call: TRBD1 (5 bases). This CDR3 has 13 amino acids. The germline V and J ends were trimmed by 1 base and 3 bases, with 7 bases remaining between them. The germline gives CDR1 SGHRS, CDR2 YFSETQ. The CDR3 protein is CASSLWGYTEAFF. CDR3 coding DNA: TGCGCCAGCAGCTTGTGGGGGTACACTGAAGCTTTCTTT.

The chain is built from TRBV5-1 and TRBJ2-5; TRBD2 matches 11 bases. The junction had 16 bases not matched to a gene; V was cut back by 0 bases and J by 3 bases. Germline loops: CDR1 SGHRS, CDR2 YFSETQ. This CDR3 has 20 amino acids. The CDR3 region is CASSLALKSGPGLAEETQYF. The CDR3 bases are TGCGCCAGCAGCTTGGCCCTCAAGTCAGGACCGGGACTAGCGGAAGAGACCCAGTACTTC.

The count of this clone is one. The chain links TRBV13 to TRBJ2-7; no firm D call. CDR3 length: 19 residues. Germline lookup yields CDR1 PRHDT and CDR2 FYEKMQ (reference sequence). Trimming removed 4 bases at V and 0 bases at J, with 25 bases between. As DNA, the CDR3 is TGTGCCAGCAGCTCCCGAGTCCCCAGCGTAGTCTCTAGCTCCTACGAGCAGTACTTC. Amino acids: CASSSRVPSVVSSSYEQYF. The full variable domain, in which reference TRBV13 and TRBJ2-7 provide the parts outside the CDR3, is AAGVIQSPRHLIKEKRETATLKCYPIPRHDTVYWYQQGPGQDPQFLISFYEKMQSDKGSIPDRFSAQQFSDYHSELNMSSLELGDSALYFCASSSRVPSVVSSSYEQYFGPGTRLTVT.

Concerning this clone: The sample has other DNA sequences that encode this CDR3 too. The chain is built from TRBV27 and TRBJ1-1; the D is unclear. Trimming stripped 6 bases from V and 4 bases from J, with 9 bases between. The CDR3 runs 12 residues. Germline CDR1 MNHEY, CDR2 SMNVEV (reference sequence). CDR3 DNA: TGTGCCAGCAGGAAGGGTGGCACTGAAGCTTTCTTT. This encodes CASRKGGTEAFF.

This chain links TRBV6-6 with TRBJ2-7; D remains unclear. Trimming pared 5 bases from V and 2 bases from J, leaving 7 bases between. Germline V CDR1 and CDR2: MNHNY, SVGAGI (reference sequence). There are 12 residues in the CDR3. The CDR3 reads CASSLLPYEQYF. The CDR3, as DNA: TGTGCCAGCAGTCTCCTTCCCTACGAGCAGTACTTC.

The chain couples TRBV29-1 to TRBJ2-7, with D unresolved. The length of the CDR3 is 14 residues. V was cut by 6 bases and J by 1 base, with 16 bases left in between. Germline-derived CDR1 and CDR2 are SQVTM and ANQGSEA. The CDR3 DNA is TGCAGCGTCTTCGGAAAAGCCAATTCCTACGAGCAGTACTTC. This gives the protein CSVFGKANSYEQYF.